The 19 T cell receptor beta chains below were found in one sample sequenced in a study of CD8 T cells in ankylosing spondylitis. TCRdb re-derived calls from the 5' RACE reads in MiXCR, one entry per CDR3 protein. The sample has about 840,000 distinct CDR3 sequences, about an eighth seen once. The study, taken as a whole, reports: A TCR beta motif of roughly eight highly homologous variants appeared characteristic of ankylosing spondylitis blood.

Their cognate antigens are unknown. The sequenced material came from blood, either unsorted or a sorted T cell fraction (not recorded which). The receptors stem from a male donor with ankylosing spondylitis.

There are a few counts of this clonotype. The chain links TRBV7-2 to TRBJ2-7; 9 bases align to TRBD1. The CDR3 contains 15 residues. The J segment lost 0 bases and the V segment lost 5 bases, leaving 5 bases of the junction unmatched. Germline-derived CDR1 and CDR2 are SGHTA and FQGNSA. The CDR3 reads CASSKTGGPSYEQYF. DNA of the CDR3: TGTGCCAGCAGCAAAACAGGGGGCCCCTCCTACGAGCAGTACTTC.

The chain uses TRBV6-1 and TRBJ2-3; TRBD1 matches 8 bases. Germline CDR1 and CDR2: MNHNS and SASEGT. The V gene end was trimmed by 6 bases and the J gene end by 1 base; junction bases not matched to a gene: 3. This CDR3 has 14 amino acids. The DNA for the CDR3 is TGTGCCAGCAGGACAGGGGTCGGCACAGATACGCAGTATTTT. Amino acid sequence: CASRTGVGTDTQYF.

The V gene is TRBV6-2 or TRBV6-3, the J gene TRBJ2-7; no definite D call. The ends were cut back, 5 bases at V and 2 bases at J, with 7 bases in the middle. This CDR3 comprises 12 residues. Per germline, CDR1 MNHEY and CDR2 SVGEGT. The CDR3 DNA sequence: TGTGCCAGCAGTCAAAACCCCTACGAGCAGTACTTC. It is translated as CASSQNPYEQYF.

V gene TRBV4-3 combines with J gene TRBJ1-2; the D is unclear. Per the germline V gene, CDR1 is LGHNA and CDR2 is YSLEER. The CDR3 covers 15 residues. Trimming removed 4 bases from V and 4 bases from J, with 16 bases in between. The CDR3 protein is CASSPDSAGLYGYTF. As DNA, the CDR3 is TGCGCCAGCAGCCCAGATTCCGCAGGCCTCTATGGCTACACCTTC.

This clonotype was observed many times. The V gene is TRBV20-1, the J gene TRBJ2-2, with TRBD2 identical over 9 bases. The CDR3 consists of 13 residues. Unmatched junction bases numbered 2, after V lost 5 bases and J lost 4 bases. Germline CDR1 and CDR2: DFQATT and SNEGSKA (reference sequence). CDR3 sequence (DNA): TGCAGTGCTTCTAGCGGGGTCACCGGGGAGCTGTTTTTT. Amino acids: CSASSGVTGELFF.

The chain combines TRBV20-1 with TRBJ2-3; D ambiguous. The CDR3 is made up of 12 amino acids. Germline V gene lookup returns CDR1 DFQATT and CDR2 SNEGSKA (reference sequence). Deletions cut 8 bases from V and 5 bases from J, with 14 bases between. The CDR3 DNA sequence: TGCAGTCCTACCTTTGGTGGAGATACGCAGTATTTT. Protein product: CSPTFGGDTQYF.

This clonotype was recorded a few times. This chain uses TRBV4-2 with TRBJ1-6; D possibly corresponds to TRBD1 (5 bases). Germline lookup yields CDR1 LGHNA and CDR2 YNFKEQ. V gave up 4 bases and J gave up 5 bases, with 15 bases separating them. The CDR3 spans 16 residues. CDR3 residues: CASSPDQGSDNSPLHF. CDR3 bases: TGTGCCAGCAGCCCGGATCAGGGAAGCGATAATTCACCCCTCCACTTT.

The genes are TRBV20-1 and TRBJ2-3; 7 bases map to TRBD1. This CDR3 is built from 13 residues. Germline trimming cut 3 bases from V and 5 bases from J; bases unmatched to any gene: 5. From germline, CDR1 is DFQATT and CDR2 SNEGSKA (reference sequence). CDR3 sequence (DNA): TGCAGTGCTAGGACAGGGCTGCGAGATACGCAGTATTTT. It specifies CSARTGLRDTQYF.

The chain is built from TRBV20-1 and TRBJ2-4; no clear D. Germline V gene lookup returns CDR1 DFQATT and CDR2 SNEGSKA (reference sequence). This CDR3 spans 13 amino acids. V lost 5 bases to trimming and J lost 1 base, with 9 bases between them. The CDR3 bases are TGCAGTGCTGGCCCTGTGGCCAAAAACATTCAGTACTTC. Translation: CSAGPVAKNIQYF.

The V call is TRBV6-5, the J call TRBJ2-3; TRBD1 agrees at 7 bases. Germline CDR1 MNHEY, CDR2 SVGAGI. CDR3 size: 15 residues. Germline trimming cut 2 bases from V and 2 bases from J; bases unmatched to any gene: 4. This CDR3 is CASSYGDSSTDTQYF. The CDR3 DNA is TGTGCCAGCAGTTACGGGGACAGTTCCACAGATACGCAGTATTTT.

Only a few counts were recorded for this clonotype. The chain uses TRBV6-5 and TRBJ1-1; D is uncertain. Between the trimmed V and J ends, which lost 6 bases and 9 bases, there was a span of 11 bases. The germline V gene encodes CDR1 MNHEY and CDR2 SVGAGI. This CDR3 is built from 11 residues. CDR3 DNA sequence: TGTGCCAGCAGAAGGGAGTACCAAGCTTTCTTT. Translation gives CASRREYQAFF.

This clonotype appeared a few times. This rearrangement joins TRBV4-2 to TRBJ2-1; D is unclear. There are 15 residues in the CDR3. CDR1 LGHNA and CDR2 YNFKEQ come from the germline V gene. V dropped 1 base and J dropped 4 bases, with 11 bases sitting between them. CDR3 sequence: CASSQGASEYNEQFF. Here the CDR3 DNA reads TGTGCCAGCAGCCAAGGGGCTAGTGAGTACAATGAGCAGTTCTTC.

This clonotype was observed a handful of times. The V and J genes are TRBV5-4 and TRBJ2-3; 10 bases line up with TRBD2. The CDR3 covers 14 residues. With V trimmed by 9 bases and J by 6 bases, 10 bases remained unmatched. Germline V gene sequence: CDR1 SGHNT, CDR2 YYREEE (reference sequence). CDR3 loop: CAIRFSGRGDTQYF. In nucleotides, the CDR3 is TGTGCCATACGATTCAGCGGGAGGGGGGATACGCAGTATTTT.

This clonotype was observed a few times. V and J are TRBV15 and TRBJ1-4; D is unclear. This CDR3 comprises 13 residues. The ends were cut back, 5 bases at V and 10 bases at J, with 14 bases in the middle. CDR1 is LNHNV, CDR2 YYDKDF, per germline (reference sequence). In nucleotides, the CDR3 is TGTGCCACCAGCCTCCGACCGGGAGTAAAACTGTTTTTT. This codes for CATSLRPGVKLFF.

The V gene is TRBV9, the J gene TRBJ2-7, with D hard to call. Germline V lookup: CDR1 SGDLS, CDR2 YYNGEE. This CDR3 region has 11 residues. V was clipped by 4 bases and J by 5 bases, with 7 bases between them. The CDR3 protein is CASSSYNEQYF. CDR3 nucleotide sequence: TGTGCCAGCAGCTCTTATAACGAGCAGTACTTC. The full variable domain, with the rest looked up from reference TRBV9 and TRBJ2-7, is DSGVTQTPKHLITATGQRVTLRCSPRSGDLSVYWYQQSLDQGLQFLIQYYNGEERAKGNILERFSAQQFPDLHSELNLSSLELGDSALYFCASSSYNEQYFGPGTRLTVT.

The rearrangement links TRBV5-5 to TRBJ2-7; 9 bases fit TRBD2. CDR3 length equals 13 residues. In germline, CDR1 is SGHKS, CDR2 YYEKEE (reference sequence). V was clipped by 6 bases and J by 6 bases; unmatched bases: 7. The CDR3 sequence: CASTGGRASEQYF. The CDR3 DNA sequence: TGTGCCAGCACCGGCGGGAGGGCCTCCGAGCAGTACTTC. Complete variable domain (other parts from reference TRBV5-5 and TRBJ2-7): DAGVTQSPTHLIKTRGQQVTLRCSPISGHKSVSWYQQVLGQGPQFIFQYYEKEERGRGNFPDRFSARQFPNYSSELNVNALLLGDSALYLCASTGGRASEQYFGPGTRLTVT.

The rearrangement joins TRBV6-1 to TRBJ2-2; the D gene is possibly TRBD1 (8 bases). Per the germline V gene, CDR1 is MNHNS and CDR2 is SASEGT. The V gene lost 5 bases and the J gene lost 3 bases, with 13 bases spanning the gap. The CDR3 runs to 15 residues. The CDR3 bases are TGTGCCAGCAGTATCACAGGGGGGGACACCGGGGAGCTGTTTTTT. It encodes CASSITGGDTGELFF.

This clonotype was found a few times. The chain carries TRBV7-2 and TRBJ1-2, with 8 bases fitting TRBD1. The trim removed 3 bases at V and 8 bases at J, leaving 5 bases unmatched. The CDR3 extends over 13 amino acids. Per the germline V gene, CDR1 is SGHTA and CDR2 is FQGNSA. CDR3 bases: TGTGCCAGCAGCTTGGACAGGGTATGGGGCTACACCTTC. This encodes CASSLDRVWGYTF.

This clonotype came up a few times. V is TRBV4-1 and J is TRBJ2-1; D gene uncertain. Germline V gives CDR1 MGHRA, CDR2 YSYEKL. V gave up 2 bases and J gave up 0 bases, with 17 bases separating them. The CDR3 has 18 residues. The CDR3, as DNA: TGCGCCAGCAGCCAACCGGCGGCTACGCTTAGCTCCTACAATGAGCAGTTCTTC. Translation gives CASSQPAATLSSYNEQFF.